This T cell receptor beta chain was captured by sequencing in a study of T-cell memory formation after mild COVID-19. Trimming shortened V by 7 bases and J by 0 bases, and 10 bases separated the two germline ends. This CDR3 region has 15 residues. Germline lookup yields CDR1 MNHEY and CDR2 SMNVEV (reference sequence). Using constant-segment primers, 5'RACE produced TCR alpha and TCR beta cDNA libraries carrying sample barcodes and UMIs. TCRdb analysed the 5' RACE reads with MiXCR anew, one entry per CDR3 protein. The sample has approximately 230,000 distinct CDR3 sequences, about 15% seen once. General study results and limits: A second wave of clones peaked on day 37, and their SARS-CoV-2 specificity went unconfirmed.

Remarks on this clonotype: Its antigen is undetermined.

The sequence was collected from a young man who had mild COVID-19 (a few samples of this study predate the infection). Cell type and time point are not known. The gene calls are TRBV27 and TRBJ2-6, with D unresolved. Input material: PBMCs or a T cell subset sorted from them (not recorded which). CDR3 protein: CASTRLSSGANVLTF. The CDR3 nucleotides read TGTGCCAGCACCAGACTGAGCTCTGGGGCCAACGTCCTGACTTTC.